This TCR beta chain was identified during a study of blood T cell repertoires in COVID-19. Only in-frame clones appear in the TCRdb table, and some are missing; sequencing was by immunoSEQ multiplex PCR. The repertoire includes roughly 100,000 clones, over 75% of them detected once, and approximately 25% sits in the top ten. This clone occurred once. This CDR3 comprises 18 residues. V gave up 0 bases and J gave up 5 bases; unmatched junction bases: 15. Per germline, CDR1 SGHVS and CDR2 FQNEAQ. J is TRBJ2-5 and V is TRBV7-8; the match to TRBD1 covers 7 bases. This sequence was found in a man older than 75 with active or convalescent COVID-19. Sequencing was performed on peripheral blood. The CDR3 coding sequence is TGTGCCAGCAGCTTAGCGGAGGATCAGGACAGGACACGGGAGACCCAGTACTTC. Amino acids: CASSLAEDQDRTRETQYF.